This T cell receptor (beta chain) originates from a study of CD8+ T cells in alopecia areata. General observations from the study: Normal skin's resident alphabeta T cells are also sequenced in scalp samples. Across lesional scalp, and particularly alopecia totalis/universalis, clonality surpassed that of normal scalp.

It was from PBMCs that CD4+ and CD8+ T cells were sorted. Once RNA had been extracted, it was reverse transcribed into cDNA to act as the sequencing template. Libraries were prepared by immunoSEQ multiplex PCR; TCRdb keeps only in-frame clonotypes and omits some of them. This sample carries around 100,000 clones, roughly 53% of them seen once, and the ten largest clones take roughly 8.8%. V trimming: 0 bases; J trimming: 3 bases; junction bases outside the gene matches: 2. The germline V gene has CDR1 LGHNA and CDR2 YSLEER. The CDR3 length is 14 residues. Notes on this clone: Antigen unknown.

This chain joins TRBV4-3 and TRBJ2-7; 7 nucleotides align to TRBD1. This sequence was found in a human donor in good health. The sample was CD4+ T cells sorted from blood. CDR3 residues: CASSQDGTVYEQYF. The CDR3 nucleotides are TGCGCCAGCAGCCAAGATGGGACAGTCTACGAGCAGTACTTC.